The 7 T cell receptor beta chains below were found in one sample sequenced in a study of T cells after yellow fever vaccination. Using its own MiXCR run on the 5' RACE reads, TCRdb lists one record per CDR3 protein. The top ten clones hold roughly 21% of a sample with 300,000 to 350,000 distinct CDR3 sequences, approximately 4.3% of them seen once. The sample here was PBMCs, taken 15 days after the yellow fever booster vaccination. Receptors were obtained from a man aged 18 to 30 who received the YFV17D yellow fever vaccine.

The chain recombines TRBV7-2 with TRBJ1-2; possible D gene TRBD1, 6 bases. The CDR3 runs 15 residues. The germline V and J ends were trimmed by 1 base and 3 bases, with 12 bases remaining between them. The germline gives CDR1 SGHTA, CDR2 FQGNSA. In nucleotides, the CDR3 is TGTGCCAGCAGCTTAGGGCCGACAGGTGACTATGGCTACACCTTC. Residues: CASSLGPTGDYGYTF.

This clonotype was detected only a few times. This chain uses TRBV6-5 with TRBJ1-1; the match to TRBD1 covers 7 bases. Germline CDR1 reads MNHEY; CDR2 reads SVGAGI. This CDR3 is built from 12 residues. J lost 4 bases, V lost 10 bases, and 6 bases had no gene match. The DNA for the CDR3 is TGTGCCACCACGTCAGGGGGCACTGAAGCTTTCTTT. It codes for CATTSGGTEAFF.

The chain uses TRBV5-1 and TRBJ1-2; 7 bases map to TRBD1. The CDR3 covers 14 residues. Unmatched junction bases numbered 6, after V lost 4 bases and J lost 3 bases. The V gene's germline CDR1 is SGHRS and CDR2 YFSETQ. The CDR3 loop is CASSEGGADYGYTF. The CDR3 DNA sequence: TGCGCCAGCAGCGAAGGGGGCGCGGACTATGGCTACACCTTC.

The chain couples TRBV7-2 to TRBJ2-7, with D perhaps TRBD1 or TRBD2 (5 bases each). CDR3 size: 14 residues. Germline assignment: CDR1 SGHTA and CDR2 FQGNSA. Between the trimmed V and J ends, which lost 5 bases and 4 bases, there was a span of 15 bases. This chain's CDR3 is CASSRGQGHYEQYF. The CDR3 bases are TGTGCCAGCAGCCGCGGGCAGGGTCATTACGAGCAGTACTTC.

This clonotype was counted ten times or more. The genes are TRBV12-3 or TRBV12-4 and TRBJ1-5; TRBD1 might be the D (6 bases). The CDR3 has 14 amino acids. The ends were cut back, 6 bases at V and 7 bases at J, with 16 bases in the middle. CDR3 sequence: CASRRGGLGQPQHF. DNA for the CDR3: TGTGCCAGCAGAAGGGGGGGTCTCGGCCAGCCCCAGCATTTT.

This clonotype has a handful of counts. The J gene is TRBJ2-5, the V gene TRBV5-1; no firm D call. The V gene's germline CDR1 is SGHRS and CDR2 YFSETQ. The V end was cut by 1 base, the J end by 7 bases, with 5 bases between. The CDR3 is 11 residues long. In DNA, the CDR3 is TGCGCCAGCAGCTTGTTCGTGACCCAGTACTTC. As protein: CASSLFVTQYF.

Many counts were recorded for this clonotype. The CDR3 coding sequence is TGTGCCAGCTCTATTAGTTCCACCCCTAATGAAAAACTGTTTTTT. This codes for CASSISSTPNEKLFF. The chain couples TRBV6-5 to TRBJ1-4, with D hard to call. V was pared by 8 bases and J by 3 bases, with 16 bases between. Looked up from germline, CDR1 is MNHEY and CDR2 is SVGAGI. CDR3 length: 15 amino acids.